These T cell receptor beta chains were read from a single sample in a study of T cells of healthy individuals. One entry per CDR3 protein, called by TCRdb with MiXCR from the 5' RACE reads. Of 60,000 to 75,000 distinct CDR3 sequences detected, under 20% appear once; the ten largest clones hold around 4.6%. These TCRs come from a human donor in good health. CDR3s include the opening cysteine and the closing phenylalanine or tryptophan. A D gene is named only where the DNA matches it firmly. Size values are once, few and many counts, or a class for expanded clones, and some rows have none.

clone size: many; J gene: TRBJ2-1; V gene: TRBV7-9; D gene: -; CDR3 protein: CASRPGPRGHNEQFF; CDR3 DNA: TGTGCCAGCAGACCTGGACCGAGGGGACACAATGAGCAGTTCTTC
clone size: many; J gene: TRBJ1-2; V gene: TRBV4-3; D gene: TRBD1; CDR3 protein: CASSQAGTGEYGYTF; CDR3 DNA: TGCGCCAGCAGCCAAGCCGGGACAGGGGAGTATGGCTACACCTTC
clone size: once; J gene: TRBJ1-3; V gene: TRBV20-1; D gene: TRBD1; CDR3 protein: CSAITDRGSTIYF; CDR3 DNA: TGCAGTGCTATAACCGACAGGGGTAGTACCATATATTTT
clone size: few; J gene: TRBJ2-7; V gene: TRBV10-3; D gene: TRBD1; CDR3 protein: CATGGGQGAYEQYF; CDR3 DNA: TGTGCCACTGGTGGGGGACAGGGGGCCTACGAGCAGTACTTC
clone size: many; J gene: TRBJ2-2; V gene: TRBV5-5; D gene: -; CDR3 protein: CASSSLRGGTGELFF; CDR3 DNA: TGTGCCAGCAGCTCACTCAGAGGCGGCACCGGGGAGCTGTTTTTT
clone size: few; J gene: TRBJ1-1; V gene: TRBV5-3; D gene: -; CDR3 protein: CARSSPGLGGNTEAFF; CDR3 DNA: TGTGCCAGAAGCTCGCCGGGACTGGGGGGGAACACTGAAGCTTTCTTT
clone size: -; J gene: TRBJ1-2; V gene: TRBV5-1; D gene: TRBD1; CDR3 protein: CASSAGTGVRGYTF; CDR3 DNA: TGCGCCAGCAGCGCCGGGACAGGGGTTCGCGGCTACACCTTC
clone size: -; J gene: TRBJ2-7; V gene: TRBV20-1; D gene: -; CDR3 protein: CSARGEQGLGEQYF; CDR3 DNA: TGCAGTGCTAGAGGTGAACAGGGCCTCGGGGAGCAGTACTTC
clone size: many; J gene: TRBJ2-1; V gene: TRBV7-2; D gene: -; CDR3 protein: CASSIAVSSYNEQFF; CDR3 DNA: TGTGCCAGCAGCATAGCGGTCTCCTCCTACAATGAGCAGTTCTTC
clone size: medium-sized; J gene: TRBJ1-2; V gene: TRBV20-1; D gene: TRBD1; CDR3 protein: CSATQGAYNYGYTF; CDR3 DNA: TGCAGTGCTACTCAGGGGGCTTATAACTATGGCTACACCTTC
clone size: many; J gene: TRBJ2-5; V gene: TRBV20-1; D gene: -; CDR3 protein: CSAPRQAGIQETQYF; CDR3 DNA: TGCAGTGCTCCCCGACAGGCAGGTATCCAAGAGACCCAGTACTTC
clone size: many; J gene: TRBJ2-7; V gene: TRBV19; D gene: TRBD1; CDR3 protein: CASSGTGGSYEQYF; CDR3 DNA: TGTGCCAGTAGTGGGACAGGGGGATCCTACGAGCAGTACTTC
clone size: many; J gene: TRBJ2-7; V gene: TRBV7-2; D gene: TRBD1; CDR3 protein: CASSDRTGQPPSYEQYF; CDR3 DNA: TGTGCCAGCAGCGACCGGACAGGGCAGCCCCCCTCCTACGAGCAGTACTTC
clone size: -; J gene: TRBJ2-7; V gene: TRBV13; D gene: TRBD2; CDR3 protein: CASSLEVWLAGEYEQYF; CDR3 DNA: TGTGCCAGCAGCTTAGAGGTTTGGCTAGCGGGAGAGTACGAGCAGTACTTC
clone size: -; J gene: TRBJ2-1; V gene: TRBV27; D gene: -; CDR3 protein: CASMSGGEGNEQFF; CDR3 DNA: TGTGCCAGCATGTCAGGAGGTGAAGGCAATGAGCAGTTCTTC
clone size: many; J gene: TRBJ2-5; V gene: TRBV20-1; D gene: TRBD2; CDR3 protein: CSAHEGGPTLAGEETQYF; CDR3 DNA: TGCAGTGCCCATGAGGGGGGCCCTACACTAGCGGGAGAAGAGACCCAGTACTTC
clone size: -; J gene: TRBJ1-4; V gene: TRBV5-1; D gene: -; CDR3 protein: CASRLGTNEKLFF; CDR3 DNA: TGCGCCAGCCGATTAGGGACTAATGAAAAACTGTTTTTT
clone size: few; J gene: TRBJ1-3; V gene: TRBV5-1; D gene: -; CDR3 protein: CASSLTQGNTIYF; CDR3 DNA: TGCGCCAGCAGCTTGACACAGGGAAACACCATATATTTT
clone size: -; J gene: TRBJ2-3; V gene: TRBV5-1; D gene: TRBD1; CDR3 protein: CASSSRDRSTDTQYF; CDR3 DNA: TGCGCCAGCAGCAGTAGGGACAGGAGCACAGATACGCAGTATTTT
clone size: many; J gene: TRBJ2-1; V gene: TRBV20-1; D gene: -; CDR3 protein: CSAGVLYNEQFF; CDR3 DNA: TGCAGTGCGGGGGTGTTATACAATGAGCAGTTCTTC
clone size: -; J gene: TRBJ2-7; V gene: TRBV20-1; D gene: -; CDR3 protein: CSARDDGASSWEQYF; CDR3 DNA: TGCAGTGCTAGAGATGATGGGGCTAGTTCTTGGGAGCAGTACTTC
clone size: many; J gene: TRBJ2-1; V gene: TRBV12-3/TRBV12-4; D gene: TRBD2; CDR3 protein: CASSPQGLAGGPSYNEQFF; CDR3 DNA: TGTGCCAGCAGCCCTCAGGGACTAGCGGGGGGGCCGTCCTACAATGAGCAGTTCTTC
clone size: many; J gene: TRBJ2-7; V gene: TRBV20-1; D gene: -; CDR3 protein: CSARDPGVSYEQYF; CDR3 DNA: TGCAGTGCTAGAGATCCAGGGGTCTCCTACGAGCAGTACTTC
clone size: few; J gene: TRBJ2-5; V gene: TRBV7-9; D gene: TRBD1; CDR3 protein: CASSPTSGQREETQYF; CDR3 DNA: TGTGCCAGCAGCCCGACTTCGGGACAGAGGGAAGAGACCCAGTACTTC
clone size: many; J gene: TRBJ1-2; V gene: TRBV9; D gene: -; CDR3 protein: CASSYAGANYGYTF; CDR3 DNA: TGTGCCAGCAGTTATGCCGGAGCTAACTATGGCTACACCTTC
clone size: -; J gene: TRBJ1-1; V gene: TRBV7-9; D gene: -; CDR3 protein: CASSFGPKAEAFF; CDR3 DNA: TGTGCCAGCAGCTTTGGGCCGAAGGCTGAAGCTTTCTTT
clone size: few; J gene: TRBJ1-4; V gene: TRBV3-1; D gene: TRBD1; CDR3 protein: CASNRGDAQLFF; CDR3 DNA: TGTGCCAGCAACAGGGGGGACGCGCAACTGTTTTTT
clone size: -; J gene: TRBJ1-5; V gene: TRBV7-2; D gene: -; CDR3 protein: CASSGRRSQPQHF; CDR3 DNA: TGTGCCAGCAGCGGCAGGAGGAGTCAGCCCCAGCATTTT
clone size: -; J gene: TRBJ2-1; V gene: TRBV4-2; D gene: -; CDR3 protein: CASSQSLADLYNEQFF; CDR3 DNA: TGTGCCAGCAGCCAATCCCTAGCTGATCTCTACAATGAGCAGTTCTTC
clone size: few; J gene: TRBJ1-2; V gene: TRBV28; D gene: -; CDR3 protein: CASSLTVVGNYGYTF; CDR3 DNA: TGTGCCAGCAGTTTAACAGTGGTCGGCAACTATGGCTACACCTTC
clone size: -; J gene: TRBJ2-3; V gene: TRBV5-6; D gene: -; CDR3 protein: CASSLGTNTDTQYF; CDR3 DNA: TGTGCCAGCAGCTTGGGGACTAACACAGATACGCAGTATTTT
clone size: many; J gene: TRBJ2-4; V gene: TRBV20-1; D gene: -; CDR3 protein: CSAEGQILAKNIQYF; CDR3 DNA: TGCAGTGCGGAGGGACAGATCTTAGCCAAAAACATTCAGTACTTC
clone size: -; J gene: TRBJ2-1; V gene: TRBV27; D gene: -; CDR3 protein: CASSLSTSTHNEQFF; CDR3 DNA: TGTGCCAGCAGTTTATCCACTAGTACCCACAATGAGCAGTTCTTC
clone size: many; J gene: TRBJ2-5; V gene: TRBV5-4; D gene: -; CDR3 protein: CASNFNRDSQETQYF; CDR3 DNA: TGTGCCAGCAACTTTAACCGGGACTCCCAAGAGACCCAGTACTTC
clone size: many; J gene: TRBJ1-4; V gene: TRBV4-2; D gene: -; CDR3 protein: CASSQFGLDTGREKLFF; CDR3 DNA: TGTGCCAGCAGCCAATTCGGGCTTGACACGGGGAGAGAAAAACTGTTTTTT
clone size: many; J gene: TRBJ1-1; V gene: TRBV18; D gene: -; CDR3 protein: CASSPRQENTEAFF; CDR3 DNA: TGTGCCAGCTCACCGCGACAGGAGAACACTGAAGCTTTCTTT
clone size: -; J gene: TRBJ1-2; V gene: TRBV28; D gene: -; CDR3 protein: CASSPPGGVYGYTF; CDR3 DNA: TGTGCCAGCAGTCCCCCCGGAGGGGTCTATGGCTACACCTTC
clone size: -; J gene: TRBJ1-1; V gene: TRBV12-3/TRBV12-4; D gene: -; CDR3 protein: CASNRGQNTEAFF; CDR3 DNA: TGTGCCAGCAATAGGGGTCAGAACACTGAAGCTTTCTTT
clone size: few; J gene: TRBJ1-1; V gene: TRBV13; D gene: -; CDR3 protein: CASSLGGGAFF; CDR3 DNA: TGTGCCAGCAGCTTAGGTGGGGGAGCTTTCTTT
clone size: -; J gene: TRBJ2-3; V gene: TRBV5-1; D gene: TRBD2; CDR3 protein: CASSPGTSGSTDTQYF; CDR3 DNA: TGCGCCAGCAGCCCCGGGACTAGCGGGAGCACAGATACGCAGTATTTT
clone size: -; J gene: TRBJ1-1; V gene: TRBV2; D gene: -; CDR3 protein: CASPRAGGGTEAFF; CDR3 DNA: TGTGCCAGCCCGCGGGCGGGAGGAGGGACTGAAGCTTTCTTT